The clone carrying this T cell receptor (beta chain) was recorded a few times. Sorting that relied on CD45RO/CCR7/CD25/CD127/CD95/CD27 yielded CD4+ naive, central memory, regulatory and stem cell-like memory cells. This specimen comes from a study of beta chain features in type 1 diabetes. The CDR3 loop spans 17 amino acids. CDR1 is MGHRA, CDR2 YSYEKL, per germline. V lost 3 bases, J lost 7 bases, and 9 bases stayed unmatched. Every bit of the isolated RNA underwent reverse transcription, so sequencing read expressed TCRB transcripts. Clones were sequenced by immunoSEQ multiplex PCR, and TCRdb holds only the in-frame ones, with some missing. This table has some 360,000 clones, roughly 21% appearing once.

Specimen: naive CD4+ T cells from blood. The chain uses TRBV4-1 and TRBJ1-6; TRBD1 matches 10 bases. The TCR was taken from a woman aged 18-29 years in good health. This chain's CDR3 is CASSQGGQGVWNSPLHF. The CDR3 DNA is TGCGCCAGCAGCCAGGGAGGACAGGGGGTTTGGAATTCACCCCTCCACTTT.